This T cell receptor beta chain was identified in a study of shared clonotypes between healthy human individuals. Germline CDR1 MNHNS, CDR2 SASEGT. There are 13 residues in the CDR3. Trimming cost V 6 bases and J 6 bases, with 14 bases left between them. TCRdb's copy holds only in-frame clones and misses some; the assay was immunoSEQ multiplex PCR. The sample lists about 2.4 million clones; more than 90% were seen once. Points from the study as a whole: Lower generation probabilities were found for non-shared clonotypes than for those shared by all four donors. For naive CD4 cells, 4% to 6% of clonotypes were shared across a few donors.

CD4+ cells underwent separation, giving CD45RA+ naive and CD45RA-negative memory subsets. As for this clone: Its target is unknown.

V is TRBV6-1 and J is TRBJ1-1, with D perhaps TRBD1 (5 bases). The material sequenced was naive CD4+ T cells sorted from blood. Described subset: CD45RA+ positively selected. The receptor's source is a man between 18 and 29 years old in good health. The CDR3 loop is CASSAGQVAEAFF. The CDR3, as DNA: TGTGCCAGCAGCGCGGGGCAAGTAGCTGAAGCTTTCTTT.